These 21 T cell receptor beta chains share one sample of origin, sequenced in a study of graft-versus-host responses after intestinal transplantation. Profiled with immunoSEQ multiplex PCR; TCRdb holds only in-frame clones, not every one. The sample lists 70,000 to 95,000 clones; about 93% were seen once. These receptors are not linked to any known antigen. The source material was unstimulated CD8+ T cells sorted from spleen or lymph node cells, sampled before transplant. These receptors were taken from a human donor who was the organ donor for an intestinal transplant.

The DNA for the CDR3 is TGTGCCAGTAGTATCCCCAGTCTAGCTAACTATGGCTACACCTTC. Protein sequence: CASSIPSLANYGYTF. The chain couples TRBV19 to TRBJ1-2, with D unclear. V was cut by 3 bases and J by 0 bases, with 11 bases left in between. Germline CDR1 is LNHDA and CDR2 is SQIVND (reference sequence). The CDR3 sequence is 15 residues long.

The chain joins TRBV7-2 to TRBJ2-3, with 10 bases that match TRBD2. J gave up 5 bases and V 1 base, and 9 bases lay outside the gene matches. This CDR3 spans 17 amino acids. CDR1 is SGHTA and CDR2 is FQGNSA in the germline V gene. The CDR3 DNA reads TGTGCCAGCAGCTTAGTCCCTAGCGGGAGTTATAGAGATACGCAGTATTTT. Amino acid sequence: CASSLVPSGSYRDTQYF.

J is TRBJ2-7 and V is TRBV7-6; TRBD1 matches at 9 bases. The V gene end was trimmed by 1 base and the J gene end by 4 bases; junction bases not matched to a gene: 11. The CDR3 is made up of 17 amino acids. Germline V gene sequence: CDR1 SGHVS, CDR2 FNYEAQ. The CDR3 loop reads CASSLVGQTGGVYEQYF. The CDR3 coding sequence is TGTGCCAGCAGCTTAGTCGGACAGACAGGGGGTGTTTACGAGCAGTACTTC. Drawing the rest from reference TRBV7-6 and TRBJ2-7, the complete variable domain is GAGVSQSPRYKVTKRGQDVALRCDPISGHVSLYWYRQALGQGPEFLTYFNYEAQQDKSGLPNDRFSAERPEGSISTLTIQRTEQRDSAMYRCASSLVGQTGGVYEQYFGPGTRLTVT.

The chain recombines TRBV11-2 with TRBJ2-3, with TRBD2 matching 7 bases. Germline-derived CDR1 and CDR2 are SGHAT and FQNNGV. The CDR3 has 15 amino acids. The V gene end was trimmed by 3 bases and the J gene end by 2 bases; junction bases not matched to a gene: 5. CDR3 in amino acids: CASSFIAGFTDTQYF. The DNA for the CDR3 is TGTGCCAGCAGCTTCATAGCGGGTTTCACAGATACGCAGTATTTT. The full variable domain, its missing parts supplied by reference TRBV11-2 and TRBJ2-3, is EAGVAQSPRYKIIEKRQSVAFWCNPISGHATLYWYQQILGQGPKLLIQFQNNGVVDDSQLPKDRFSAERLKGVDSTLKIQPAKLEDSAVYLCASSFIAGFTDTQYFGPGTRLTVL.

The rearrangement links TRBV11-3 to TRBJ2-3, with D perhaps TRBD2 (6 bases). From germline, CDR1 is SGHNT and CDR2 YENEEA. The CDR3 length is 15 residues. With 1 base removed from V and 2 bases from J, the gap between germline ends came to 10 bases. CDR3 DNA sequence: TGTGCCAGCAGCTTAGCCGGGAGCCCCACAGATACGCAGTATTTT. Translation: CASSLAGSPTDTQYF.

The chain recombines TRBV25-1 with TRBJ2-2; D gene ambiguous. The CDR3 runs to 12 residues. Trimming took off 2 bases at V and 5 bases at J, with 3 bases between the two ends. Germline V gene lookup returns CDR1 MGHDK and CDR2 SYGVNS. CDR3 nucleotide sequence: TGTGCCAGCAGTGAAGTAACCGGGGAGCTGTTTTTT. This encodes CASSEVTGELFF. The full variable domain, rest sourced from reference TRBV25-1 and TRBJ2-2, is EADIYQTPRYLVIGTGKKITLECSQTMGHDKMYWYQQDPGMELHLIHYSYGVNSTEKGDLSSESTVSRIRTEHFPLTLESARPSHTSQYLCASSEVTGELFFGEGSRLTVL.

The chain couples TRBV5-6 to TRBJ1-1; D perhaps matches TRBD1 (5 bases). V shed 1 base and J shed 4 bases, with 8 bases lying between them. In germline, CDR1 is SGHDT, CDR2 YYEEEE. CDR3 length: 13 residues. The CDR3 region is CASSLWGGTEAFF. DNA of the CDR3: TGTGCCAGCAGCTTGTGGGGGGGCACTGAAGCTTTCTTT.

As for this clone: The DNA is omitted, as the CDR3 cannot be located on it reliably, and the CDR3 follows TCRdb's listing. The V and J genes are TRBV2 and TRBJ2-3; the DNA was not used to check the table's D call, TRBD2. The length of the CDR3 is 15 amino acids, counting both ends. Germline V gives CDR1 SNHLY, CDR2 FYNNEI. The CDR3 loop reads CASILASGNSDTQYF.

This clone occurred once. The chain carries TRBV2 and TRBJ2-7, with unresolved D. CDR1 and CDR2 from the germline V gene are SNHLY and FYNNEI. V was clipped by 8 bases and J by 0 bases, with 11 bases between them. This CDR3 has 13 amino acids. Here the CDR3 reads CASHDIFSYEQYF. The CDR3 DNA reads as TGTGCCAGCCATGACATCTTCTCCTACGAGCAGTACTTC.

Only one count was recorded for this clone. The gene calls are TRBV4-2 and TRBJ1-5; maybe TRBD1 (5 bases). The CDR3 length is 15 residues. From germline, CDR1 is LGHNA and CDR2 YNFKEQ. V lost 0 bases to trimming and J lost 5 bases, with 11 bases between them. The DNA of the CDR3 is TGTGCCAGCAGCCAAGAGTCCAGGGCCGATCAGCCCCAGCATTTT. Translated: CASSQESRADQPQHF.

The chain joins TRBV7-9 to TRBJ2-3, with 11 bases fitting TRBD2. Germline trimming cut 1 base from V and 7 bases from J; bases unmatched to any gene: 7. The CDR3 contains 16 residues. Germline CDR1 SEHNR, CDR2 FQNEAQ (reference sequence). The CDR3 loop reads CASSLGTSGWYNTQYF. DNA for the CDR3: TGTGCCAGCAGCTTAGGGACTAGCGGGTGGTACAATACGCAGTATTTT.

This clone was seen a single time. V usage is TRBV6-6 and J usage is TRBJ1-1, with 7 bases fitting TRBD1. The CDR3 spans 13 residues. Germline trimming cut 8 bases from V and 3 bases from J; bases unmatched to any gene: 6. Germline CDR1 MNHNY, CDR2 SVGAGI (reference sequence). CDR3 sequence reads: CASSEGAYTEAFF. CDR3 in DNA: TGTGCCAGCTCCGAGGGGGCATACACTGAAGCTTTCTTT.

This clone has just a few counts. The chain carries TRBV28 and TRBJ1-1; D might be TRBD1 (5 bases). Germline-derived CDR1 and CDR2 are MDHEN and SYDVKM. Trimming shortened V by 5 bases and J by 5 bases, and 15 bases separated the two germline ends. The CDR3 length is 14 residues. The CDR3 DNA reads TGTGCCAGCAGTGAAACAGGCGAATGGACTGAAGCTTTCTTT. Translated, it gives CASSETGEWTEAFF.

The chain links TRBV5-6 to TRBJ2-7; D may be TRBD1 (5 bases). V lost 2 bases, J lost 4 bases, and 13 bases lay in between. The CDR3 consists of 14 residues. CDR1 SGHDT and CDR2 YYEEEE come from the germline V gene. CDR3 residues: CASSLGVIPYEQYF. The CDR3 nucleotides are TGTGCCAGCAGCTTAGGGGTGATCCCATACGAGCAGTACTTC.

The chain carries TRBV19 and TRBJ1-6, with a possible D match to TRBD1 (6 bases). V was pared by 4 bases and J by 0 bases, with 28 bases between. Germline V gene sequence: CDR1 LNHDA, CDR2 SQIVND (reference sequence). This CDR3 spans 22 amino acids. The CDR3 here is CASSNTPMARGDRSSYNSPLHF. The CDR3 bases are TGTGCCAGTAGTAATACCCCCATGGCGAGGGGTGACAGGAGCTCCTATAATTCACCCCTCCACTTT.

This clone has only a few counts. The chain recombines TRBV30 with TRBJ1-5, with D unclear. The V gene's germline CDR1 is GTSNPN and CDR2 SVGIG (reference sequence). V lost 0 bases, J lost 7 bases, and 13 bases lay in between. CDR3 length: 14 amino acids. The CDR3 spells CAWSVGGSRQPQHF. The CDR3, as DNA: TGTGCCTGGAGTGTGGGTGGAAGCAGGCAGCCCCAGCATTTT.

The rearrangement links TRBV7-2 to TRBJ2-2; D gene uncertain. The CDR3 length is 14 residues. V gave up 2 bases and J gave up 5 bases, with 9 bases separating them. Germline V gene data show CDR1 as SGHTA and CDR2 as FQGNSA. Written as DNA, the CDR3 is TGTGCCAGCAGCTTATTTATCGTAACCGGGGAGCTGTTTTTT. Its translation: CASSLFIVTGELFF.

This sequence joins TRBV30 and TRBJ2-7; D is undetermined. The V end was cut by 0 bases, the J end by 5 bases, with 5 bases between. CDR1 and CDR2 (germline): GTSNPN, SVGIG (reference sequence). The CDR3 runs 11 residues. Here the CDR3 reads CAWSVWHEQYF. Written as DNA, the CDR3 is TGTGCCTGGAGTGTATGGCACGAGCAGTACTTC.

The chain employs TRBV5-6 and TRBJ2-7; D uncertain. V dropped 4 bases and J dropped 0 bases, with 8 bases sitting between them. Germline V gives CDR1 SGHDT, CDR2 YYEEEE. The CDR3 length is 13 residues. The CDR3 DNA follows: TGTGCCAGCAGCCCAGACTCCTCCTACGAGCAGTACTTC. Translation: CASSPDSSYEQYF.

The CDR3 DNA reads as TGTGCCAGCAGTTCCGCAGGGGTTGGTCAGCCCCAGCATTTT. Residues: CASSSAGVGQPQHF. V gene TRBV27 combines with J gene TRBJ1-5, with D perhaps TRBD1 (6 bases). The CDR3 is 14 amino acids. Germline V lookup: CDR1 MNHEY, CDR2 SMNVEV (reference sequence). Deletions cut 4 bases from V and 6 bases from J, with 13 bases between.

The DNA for the CDR3 is TGCGCCAGCAGCCAGCCTGAGAGGGAACCCGCTAACTATGGCTACACCTTC. Translated, it gives CASSQPEREPANYGYTF. The chain joins TRBV4-3 to TRBJ1-2; D call uncertain. Trimming removed 3 bases from V and 0 bases from J, with 17 bases in between. The CDR3 runs to 17 residues. Germline V gene lookup returns CDR1 LGHNA and CDR2 YSLEER.